The clone carrying this T cell receptor (beta chain) has only a few counts. Per the germline V gene, CDR1 is KGHSH and CDR2 is LQKENI. This CDR3 is built from 14 residues. The germline V and J ends were trimmed by 2 bases and 5 bases, with 7 bases remaining between them. This specimen belongs to a study of T cell changes during pregnancy in multiple sclerosis. Sequencing used immunoSEQ multiplex PCR; TCRdb keeps in-frame clones, though not all of them. Among about 42,000 clones, 80% to 90% were seen once, and the ten largest hold 0.55% to 0.75%. The starting material was CD4+ T cells from peripheral blood mononuclear cells, obtained before pregnancy. This TCR came from a female donor with multiple sclerosis, enrolled in a pregnancy study. The chain is built from TRBV18 and TRBJ1-6, with no clear D. The CDR3 loop reads CASSPRQDNSPLHF. CDR3 DNA sequence: TGTGCCAGCTCACCAAGGCAGGATAATTCACCCCTCCACTTT. Combining the CDR3 with reference TRBV18 and TRBJ1-6 gives the whole variable domain NAGVMQNPRHLVRRRGQEARLRCSPMKGHSHVYWYRQLPEEGLKFMVYLQKENIIDESGMPKERFSAEFPKEGPSILRIQQVVRGDSAAYFCASSPRQDNSPLHFGNGTRLTVT.